The 8 T cell receptor beta chains below were found in one sample sequenced in a study of T and B cells in COVID-19 patients. Each TRB amplification used roughly 240-550 ng of genomic DNA from blood. Multiplex PCR with BIOMED2 TRB-A/B primer pools amplified TRB rearrangements. From the multiplex PCR reads, TCRdb called clonotypes with MiXCR, one entry per CDR3 protein. The top ten clones hold 5% to 6.5% of a sample with approximately 9,100 distinct CDR3 sequences, over 25% of them seen once. Sequenced sample: blood. The source is a human donor who had recovered from COVID-19.

By proportion, this clonotype is medium-sized (0.01 to 0.1%). This chain links TRBV30 with TRBJ2-3; 8 bases align to TRBD1. Germline-derived CDR1 and CDR2 are GTSNPN and SVGIG (reference sequence). The CDR3 loop spans 14 amino acids. Trimming cost V 5 bases and J 2 bases; bases outside gene matches: 6. The CDR3 region has the DNA TGTGCCTGGGAAAGGGACAGGCTCACAGATACGCAGTATTTT. The encoded protein is CAWERDRLTDTQYF.

This rearrangement joins TRBV18 to TRBJ1-6; 8 positions agree with TRBD1. Unmatched junction bases numbered 11, after V lost 8 bases and J lost 2 bases. CDR1 is KGHSH, CDR2 LQKENI, per germline. CDR3 length: 17 amino acids. CDR3 DNA: TGTGCCAGCAGCCCGAGACAGGGGATCACCTATAATTCACCCCTCCACTTT. It yields the protein CASSPRQGITYNSPLHF.

This clonotype is judged medium-sized. The chain couples TRBV29-1 to TRBJ1-2; a possible D gene is TRBD1 (6 bases). The CDR3 consists of 16 residues. V shed 0 bases and J shed 1 base, with 15 bases lying between them. Germline V gene data show CDR1 as SQVTM and CDR2 as ANQGSEA. The CDR3 DNA is TGCAGCGTTGAAGATCTAAGCCAGGGGATTAACTATGGCTACACCTTC. Translation gives CSVEDLSQGINYGYTF. Full variable domain (rest looked up from reference TRBV29-1 and TRBJ1-2): SAVISQKPSRDICQRGTSLTIQCQVDSQVTMMFWYRQQPGQSLTLIATANQGSEATYESGFVIDKFPISRPNLTFSTLTVSNMSPEDSSIYLCSVEDLSQGINYGYTFGSGTRLTVV.

The chain is built from TRBV20-1 and TRBJ1-1; D gene unclear. Trimming removed 5 bases at V and 1 base at J, with 8 bases between. Looked up from germline, CDR1 is DFQATT and CDR2 is SNEGSKA (reference sequence). The CDR3 has 12 amino acids. CDR3 DNA: TGCAGTGCTGGCGTCCCGAACACTGAAGCTTTCTTT. It is translated as CSAGVPNTEAFF.

The chain links TRBV6-2 or TRBV6-3 to TRBJ2-7, with 7 positions matching TRBD1. The V gene's germline CDR1 is MNHEY and CDR2 SVGEGT. V lost 2 bases, J lost 2 bases, and 21 bases stayed unmatched. The CDR3 is 20 amino acids. CDR3 sequence: CASSYPTREGYPGGPYEQYF. The CDR3 nucleotides read TGTGCCAGCAGTTACCCGACCAGGGAAGGTTATCCAGGGGGACCCTACGAGCAGTACTTC.

By proportion, this clonotype is medium-sized. The CDR3 DNA is TGTGCCAGTAGTATATCCCGGGACAGGGGTAGGATCAATGAGCAGTTCTTC. It is translated as CASSISRDRGRINEQFF. The V gene is TRBV19, the J gene TRBJ2-1, with 10 bases matching TRBD1. This CDR3 has 17 residues. Germline V gene sequence: CDR1 LNHDA, CDR2 SQIVND (reference sequence). V was pared by 2 bases and J by 6 bases, with 10 bases of the junction left unmatched.

This rearrangement joins TRBV5-1 to TRBJ2-1; D may correspond to TRBD1 or TRBD2 (6 bases each). The V end lost 5 bases, the J end lost 2 bases, and 17 bases lay between the germline ends. Germline V lookup: CDR1 SGHRS, CDR2 YFSETQ. The CDR3 covers 16 residues. The CDR3 loop is CASSSPLEGAYNEQFF. In DNA, the CDR3 is TGCGCCAGCAGTTCCCCTCTGGAGGGGGCCTACAATGAGCAGTTCTTC.

This clonotype is medium-sized (0.01 to 0.1%) in the sample. Here the CDR3 reads CASSQSSGRYQETQYF. The CDR3 DNA is TGTGCCAGCAGCCAATCTAGCGGGAGGTACCAAGAGACCCAGTACTTC. The gene calls are TRBV13 and TRBJ2-5; 11 bases line up with TRBD2. The CDR3 spans 16 residues. J lost 0 bases, V lost 5 bases, and 5 bases had no gene match. CDR1 PRHDT and CDR2 FYEKMQ come from the germline V gene (reference sequence).